Below, 25 T cell receptor beta chains from the same sample are listed, as sequenced in a study of blood T cell repertoires in COVID-19. Method: immunoSEQ multiplex PCR; TCRdb's copy keeps in-frame clones and lacks some. The profile covers around 67,000 clones, with about 81% appearing a single time and about 9.1% taken by the ten largest. Sequenced input: peripheral blood. These receptors were obtained from a human donor in a cohort sampled during active COVID-19.

The chain has TRBV24-1 and TRBJ2-7; TRBD1 agrees at 7 bases. V lost 5 bases and J lost 3; bases outside the gene matches: 3. Germline-derived CDR1 and CDR2 are KGHDR and SFDVKD. The CDR3 has 13 residues. CDR3 nucleotide sequence: TGTGCCACCAGTGCCAGGGGGTTCTACGAGCAGTACTTC. The encoded protein is CATSARGFYEQYF.

The chain links TRBV19 to TRBJ2-7, with D possibly TRBD2 on 6 matching bases. The germline V and J ends were trimmed by 9 bases and 2 bases, with 20 bases remaining between them. Germline V gives CDR1 LNHDA, CDR2 SQIVND (reference sequence). The CDR3 sequence is 15 residues long. Here the CDR3 DNA reads TGTGCCAGCCCTCCTCCCCGGGGGTACCCCTACGAGCAGTACTTC. The encoded protein is CASPPPRGYPYEQYF.

J is TRBJ2-3 and V is TRBV28, with 7 nucleotides matching TRBD1. The junction had 14 bases not matched to a gene; V was cut back by 2 bases and J by 0 bases. The CDR3 runs 19 residues. The germline V gene encodes CDR1 MDHEN and CDR2 SYDVKM. The CDR3 protein is CASSLTDRWTSASTDTQYF. CDR3 nucleotide sequence: TGTGCCAGCAGTTTAACGGACAGGTGGACGTCGGCTAGCACAGATACGCAGTATTTT. The full variable domain, rest sourced from reference TRBV28 and TRBJ2-3, is DVKVTQSSRYLVKRTGEKVFLECVQDMDHENMFWYRQDPGLGLRLIYFSYDVKMKEKGDIPEGYSVSREKKERFSLILESASTNQTSMYLCASSLTDRWTSASTDTQYFGPGTRLTVL.

The CDR3 region is CASSPGASNQPQHF. The CDR3 nucleotides are TGTGCCAGCAGCCCTGGGGCGAGCAATCAGCCCCAGCATTTT. This chain connects TRBV11-2 to TRBJ1-5; D possibly corresponds to TRBD1 (5 bases). The germline V gene has CDR1 SGHAT and CDR2 FQNNGV. The CDR3 spans 14 residues. Trimming took off 5 bases at V and 1 base at J, with 9 bases between the two ends.

This chain joins TRBV18 and TRBJ2-5; tentatively, D is TRBD2 (5 bases). The CDR3 sequence is 13 residues long. The germline V gene has CDR1 KGHSH and CDR2 LQKENI. The V gene lost 4 bases and the J gene lost 5 bases, with 11 bases spanning the gap. CDR3 loop: CASSLQPGETQYF. The CDR3 bases are TGTGCCAGCTCACTTCAGCCGGGGGAGACCCAGTACTTC.

The chain combines TRBV7-8 with TRBJ2-5; possible D gene TRBD2, 5 bases. The V and J ends lost 2 bases and 4 bases respectively, with 11 bases between them. This CDR3 has 14 residues. Per germline, CDR1 SGHVS and CDR2 FQNEAQ. The CDR3 loop reads CASSLTTGSETQYF. DNA of the CDR3: TGTGCCAGCAGCTTAACTACGGGATCAGAGACCCAGTACTTC.

This clone was found once. This chain links TRBV19 with TRBJ2-2; 8 nucleotides match TRBD2. Trimming removed 9 bases from V and 0 bases from J; junction bases left unmatched: 6. Germline V lookup: CDR1 LNHDA, CDR2 SQIVND (reference sequence). CDR3 length: 15 residues. CDR3 bases: TGTGCCAGCCGAATAGCGGGGACGAACACCGGGGAGCTGTTTTTT. Translating it yields CASRIAGTNTGELFF. Together with reference TRBV19 and TRBJ2-2, the CDR3 gives the full variable domain: DGGITQSPKYLFRKEGQNVTLSCEQNLNHDAMYWYRQDPGQGLRLIYYSQIVNDFQKGDIAEGYSVSREKKESFPLTVTSAQKNPTAFYLCASRIAGTNTGELFFGEGSRLTVL.

This rearrangement joins TRBV5-8 to TRBJ2-7; D might be TRBD2 (5 bases). V lost 0 bases, J lost 2 bases, and 12 bases lay in between. The CDR3 sequence is 15 residues long. From germline, CDR1 is SGHTS and CDR2 YDEGEE. In DNA form, the CDR3 reads TGTGCCAGCAGCTTGGAGACTATACGGACCTACGAGCAGTACTTC. Protein sequence: CASSLETIRTYEQYF.

This chain joins TRBV11-3 and TRBJ2-1, with 8 bases that match TRBD2. Germline V CDR1 and CDR2: SGHNT, YENEEA. This CDR3 is built from 15 residues. The trim removed 5 bases at V and 8 bases at J, leaving 11 bases unmatched. The CDR3: CASSHGSGSVHEQFF. Here the CDR3 DNA reads TGTGCCAGCAGCCATGGGAGCGGGAGTGTCCATGAGCAGTTCTTC.

This clone was seen more than once but under ten times. V is TRBV19 and J is TRBJ2-4, with D possibly TRBD1 on 6 matching bases. V lost 7 bases, J lost 0 bases, and 13 bases lay in between. Germline V gene data show CDR1 as LNHDA and CDR2 as SQIVND (reference sequence). The CDR3 has 15 amino acids. This CDR3 reads CASTDRTLAKNIQYF. In DNA form, the CDR3 reads TGTGCCAGTACCGACAGGACCCTAGCCAAAAACATTCAGTACTTC.

This clone was recorded only once. The chain has TRBV30 and TRBJ1-6, with 7 bases fitting TRBD1. CDR3 size: 12 residues. V was pared by 5 bases and J by 6 bases, with 1 base of the junction left unmatched. Germline assignment: CDR1 GTSNPN and CDR2 SVGIG (reference sequence). CDR3 residues: CAWDRVNSPLHF. The CDR3, as DNA: TGTGCCTGGGACAGGGTTAATTCACCCCTCCACTTT.

The gene calls are TRBV7-2 and TRBJ2-7; D gene uncertain. V was shortened by 1 base and J by 0 bases, with 4 bases between the two germline ends. CDR3 length: 13 residues. Germline CDR1 reads SGHTA; CDR2 reads FQGNSA. In DNA, the CDR3 is TGTGCCAGCAGCTTAGGGCCCTCCTACGAGCAGTACTTC. Protein sequence: CASSLGPSYEQYF.

V gene TRBV28 combines with J gene TRBJ1-6, with 7 bases that match TRBD1. Germline V gene sequence: CDR1 MDHEN, CDR2 SYDVKM. V was clipped by 4 bases and J by 7 bases; unmatched bases: 7. CDR3 length: 15 amino acids. CDR3 in amino acids: CASSYVGQQNSPLHF. For the CDR3, the DNA is TGTGCCAGCAGTTACGTGGGACAGCAAAATTCACCCCTCCACTTT.

The chain links TRBV27 to TRBJ2-7, with TRBD1 identical over 9 bases. The CDR3 totals 16 residues. CDR1 MNHEY and CDR2 SMNVEV come from the germline V gene (reference sequence). The V and J ends lost 6 bases and 3 bases, in that order; junction bases with no gene match: 12. This chain's CDR3 is CASRQAGQGPNYEQYF. CDR3 in DNA: TGTGCCAGCAGACAGGCGGGACAGGGACCTAACTACGAGCAGTACTTC.

The chain links TRBV28 to TRBJ1-2; the match to TRBD1 covers 8 bases. V shed 3 bases and J 8 bases; nucleotides not matched to a gene: 11. Germline CDR1 MDHEN, CDR2 SYDVKM. The CDR3 has 15 amino acids. The CDR3 coding sequence is TGTGCCAGCAGTTTCGCAGGGGGCCGGGCTCACGGCTACACCTTC. Translation gives CASSFAGGRAHGYTF.

The chain has TRBV5-1 and TRBJ2-1, with 9 bases matching TRBD1. The V segment lost 3 bases and the J segment 6 bases; nucleotides outside the gene matches: 10. This CDR3 is built from 16 residues. Germline loops: CDR1 SGHRS, CDR2 YFSETQ. The CDR3 DNA reads as TGCGCCAGCAGCTATTCGGGACAGGGTGCTGCCAATGAGCAGTTCTTC. It translates to CASSYSGQGAANEQFF.

The chain combines TRBV6-2 or TRBV6-3 with TRBJ2-3; 7 nucleotides match TRBD2. V was pared by 5 bases and J by 4 bases, with 6 bases of the junction left unmatched. The CDR3 totals 14 residues. Germline-derived CDR1 and CDR2 are MNHEY and SVGEGT. CDR3 protein: CASSGGDWADTQYF. The CDR3 nucleotides are TGTGCCAGCAGTGGGGGGGACTGGGCAGATACGCAGTATTTT.

The chain has TRBV5-4 and TRBJ2-7; no firm D call. The length of the CDR3 is 13 residues. Trimming took off 4 bases at V and 1 base at J, with 9 bases between the two ends. The V gene's germline CDR1 is SGHNT and CDR2 YYREEE (reference sequence). CDR3 in DNA: TGTGCCAGCAGCGTAGGCAGGTCCTACGAGCAGTACTTC. Translation: CASSVGRSYEQYF.

The V call is TRBV5-8, the J call TRBJ2-5; perhaps TRBD1 as D (5 bases). The CDR3 covers 16 residues. Germline CDR1 reads SGHTS; CDR2 reads YDEGEE. V was pared by 0 bases and J by 2 bases, with 14 bases between. The CDR3 protein is CASSLGIRDSQETQYF. The CDR3 DNA sequence: TGTGCCAGCAGCTTGGGAATACGTGACAGTCAAGAGACCCAGTACTTC.

The chain is built from TRBV5-4 and TRBJ2-1; D gene ambiguous. V shed 0 bases and J shed 6 bases, with 7 bases lying between them. This CDR3 is 13 amino acids long. Germline CDR1 and CDR2: SGHNT and YYREEE (reference sequence). The CDR3 DNA is TGTGCCAGCAGCTTGGCCGGCGGCAATGAGCAGTTCTTC. Encoded protein: CASSLAGGNEQFF.

CDR3 in amino acids: CASSPGVGVHSYNEQFF. In nucleotides, the CDR3 is TGTGCCAGCTCTCCGGGGGTGGGAGTCCACTCCTACAATGAGCAGTTCTTC. The chain has TRBV11-3 and TRBJ2-1, with D possibly being TRBD2 (6 bases). The germline CDR1 and CDR2 sequences are SGHNT and YENEEA. There are 17 residues in the CDR3. V lost 8 bases and J 0 bases, leaving 20 bases between the germline ends.

A few counts support this clone. The chain combines TRBV7-9 with TRBJ2-7; 9 nucleotides agree with TRBD1. J gave up 3 bases and V 5 bases, and 5 bases lay outside the gene matches. Germline CDR1 reads SEHNR; CDR2 reads FQNEAQ (reference sequence). The CDR3 has 14 residues. The CDR3, as DNA: TGTGCCAGCAGCCAGGGACAGGGAGGCTACGAGCAGTACTTC. Its translation is CASSQGQGGYEQYF.

The chain uses TRBV29-1 and TRBJ2-6; possibly TRBD1 for D (5 bases). Per the germline V gene, CDR1 is SQVTM and CDR2 is ANQGSEA. Trimming took 4 bases from V and 4 from J, leaving 8 bases between them. CDR3 length equals 13 residues. Here the CDR3 DNA reads TGCAGCGTTGCAGGGCCCGGGGCCAACGTCCTGACTTTC. This codes for CSVAGPGANVLTF. The full variable domain, its missing parts supplied by reference TRBV29-1 and TRBJ2-6, is SAVISQKPSRDICQRGTSLTIQCQVDSQVTMMFWYRQQPGQSLTLIATANQGSEATYESGFVIDKFPISRPNLTFSTLTVSNMSPEDSSIYLCSVAGPGANVLTFGAGSRLTVL.

This chain links TRBV7-9 with TRBJ1-4; 8 bases are a match to TRBD1. V lost 5 bases, J lost 7 bases, and 12 bases stayed unmatched. The CDR3 is made up of 16 amino acids. Germline V CDR1 and CDR2: SEHNR, FQNEAQ (reference sequence). CDR3 nucleotide sequence: TGTGCCAGCAGCCCAGGGACAGGTGTGGCATCTGAAAAACTGTTTTTT. Protein product: CASSPGTGVASEKLFF.

This clone has more than one count but fewer than ten. V usage is TRBV6-1 and J usage is TRBJ2-5; D ambiguous. V was trimmed by 3 bases and J by 2 bases, leaving 7 bases between them. The CDR3 extends over 13 amino acids. Germline lookup yields CDR1 MNHNS and CDR2 SASEGT. The CDR3 sequence is CASSEWAQETQYF. CDR3 bases: TGTGCCAGCAGTGAGTGGGCGCAAGAGACCCAGTACTTC.